This T cell receptor beta chain appears in the sequencing data of a study of cytomegalovirus exposure and HLA in healthy donors (dated by TCRdb to the late 2010s). In the study overall: An earlier analysis of several hundred of the donors reported about 260 Gb of sequence data and 95 million to 140 million unique TCR beta sequences obtained from around 170 million T cells. An early release that covered about 600 HLA-typed donors contained 250 to 350 gigabases of sequencing data and roughly 84 million unique TCR sequences. Among the 398 genotyped donors, around 81% belonged to the genetic ancestry cluster associated with self-reported Caucasian donors. The aim of the study was to test whether cataloging public T cell receptors could identify signatures of past pathogen exposure. The study used immunosequencing to profile the T cell repertoires of some 600 subjects and linked those repertoires to cytomegalovirus serostatus. Along with the roughly 700-subject first cohort, a separate validation cohort of over 90 different subjects was used. High-throughput TCR immunosequencing, statistical association of individual TCRs with disease status, and machine learning were combined to predict cytomegalovirus infection status. To study patterns of TCR occurrence, a later analysis re-analyzed previously published TCR beta repertoires from 666 donors and added high-resolution HLA genotyping. The later analysis used no new phenotypic data to find candidate immune exposures, relying instead on TCR beta sequences and their occurrence across donors. An earlier analysis of around 540 of the donors applied high-throughput TCR beta sequencing to assess whether each TCR beta V gene segment acted as functional or pseudogenic. Alongside the repertoire data, information on donor age, sex, ethnicity and CMV serostatus was compiled. A later genetic analysis took genome-wide SNP genotypes for about three fifths of the 666 donors and used that subset as a discovery cohort. All discovery cohort repertoires had been generated using a single sequencing platform. Class I and class II HLA loci were covered by the typing at four-digit resolution. The number of typed donors differed by locus: about 629-630 for A, B, C, DRB1 and DQB1; 522 for DQA1; fewer than 610 for DPA1; and about 450 for DPB1. Four to six DR-DQ haplotypes were handled as single units for association and clustering, since linkage in the cohort was strong. Across some 400 genotyped donors of the cohort, an average of about 240,000 unique TCR beta nucleotide sequences per donor were sequenced, and roughly a sixth of those sequences were non-productive.

The cohort was made up of approximately 670 healthy bone marrow donors. At the time of sampling, every cohort member was nominally healthy, though immune exposures that went unrecorded were likely present. The donor was CMV seronegative and belonged to the group of more than 300 seronegative cohort members. A peripheral blood sample was provided by each donor, and peripheral blood mononuclear cells were used for TCR beta sequencing. The Qiagen DNeasy Blood Extraction Kit was used to extract genomic DNA from the blood cell samples. Broader findings and caveats from the paper: A group of highly shared sequence variants was considered likely to be a technical artifact of the sequencing pipeline. In vitro tests confirmed that a few of the cytomegalovirus-associated TCR beta chains recognize cytomegalovirus antigens. The 87-base-pair reads could not distinguish some IMGT-functional V segments, including TRBV6-2 and TRBV6-3, so those segments were excluded. Presence/absence analyses assumed roughly uniform sequencing depth across donors, an assumption that may not hold. According to a later analysis, TCR association rates differed among HLA loci, with DRB1 alleles showing the most associated TCRs and HLA-C alleles showing the fewest. V-gene and J-gene trimming of TCR beta chains was associated with a missense DCLRE1C variant in a later genetic analysis, and the association was replicated in an independent cohort. A further reported finding was that TCR beta sequences accurately predicted the HLA-A and HLA-B alleles for most subjects in the first cohort. Across donors, most TCR sequences were observed very rarely, whereas some public TCRs were present in many individuals. Compared with equally common non-associated chains, HLA-associated TCR beta chains in a later analysis were more clonally expanded and had lower generation probabilities. Linkage disequilibrium might explain the correlated functional status among segregating V segments, but an unknown experimental factor could not be excluded. It was suggested by the authors that the approach could potentially be generalized to other disease states and immunological phenotypes. Because HLA typing was unavailable for some donors at each locus, only the typed subset was used in association tests. In a later analysis, several top co-occurrence clusters were reported to appear linked to parvovirus B19, influenza, CMV and Epstein-Barr virus. In an earlier analysis of a few hundred of the donors, most TCR beta V segments were observed in productive rearrangements about 87% or about 30% of the time, broadly matching IMGT annotations. In both the original and validation cohorts, the classifier was reported to diagnose cytomegalovirus status with high specificity and sensitivity. CMV serostatus was the only immune exposure information available for the cohort. Because counts were too low, 15 to 20 rarely observed V segments, including chromosome 9 orphons, were excluded from the earlier analysis of roughly 580 of the donors. When HLA alleles, especially DR and DQ, strongly co-occurred, attributing TCR associations to individual alleles was difficult. In a later genetic analysis, fewer N-insertions in productive TCRs were reported among donors in an Asian-associated ancestry cluster than the roughly 700-donor mean. Specific HLA alleles were associated with 15,000 to 20,000 TCR beta sequences at a false discovery rate of 0.05 in a later analysis. Only TCR beta chains were sequenced in this cohort, and the absence of alpha or paired-chain data limited detectable features. In the study, approximately 150 TCR beta chains were listed as associated with cytomegalovirus. Most CMV-associated TCR beta chains appeared to be HLA-restricted in a later analysis, and the HLA associations seemed to be driven largely by CMV exposure.

Notes on this clone: Its antigen is not yet known. It has no much larger one-base neighbor in the sample; base qualities were not kept.

Library preparation was by the immunoSEQ multiplex PCR assay. For the multiplex PCR, a mixture combining 60 forward primers for TCR Vbeta segments and 13 reverse primers for TCR Jbeta segments was used. A multiplex PCR assay on genomic DNA amplified the CDR3 region of rearranged TCR beta genes. The Illumina HiSeq System was used to sequence the amplified TCR beta libraries as 87-base-pair reads. Per the source publication's procedure: A later analysis tallied tens of millions of unique TCR beta chains across the 666 repertoires, and some 12 million of those chains were shared by two or more donors. To remove PCR and sequencing errors, raw reads were error-corrected and collapsed into unique sequences using a nearest-neighbor algorithm that merged closely related sequences. V, D and J gene segments were assigned by aligning CDR3 sequences to IMGT reference sequences. For a sequence to be retained, a match of at least six nucleotides to both a V gene segment and a J gene segment was required. A rearrangement was called productive if the CDR3 had no stop codons and remained in frame with V and J, and every other rearrangement was called non-productive. CDR3 was defined according to IMGT convention as the region running from the second conserved V-encoded cysteine to the conserved J-encoded phenylalanine. In an earlier analysis of around 540 of the donors, sequences lacking an unambiguous match to a single V gene segment were excluded. In an earlier analysis of around 590 of the donors, a V segment was called functional when productive rearrangements were above 56.7%, and segregating when the standard deviation between donors exceeded 5%. To diagnose cytomegalovirus status from the catalog of TCR beta chain sequences, a statistical classification framework was built. In a later analysis, V and J genes were assigned by comparing TCR nucleotide sequences against IMGT/GENE-DB human TR gene sequences. The TCRdist pipeline was used in a later analysis to assign CDR3 sequences and most-parsimonious VDJ recombination scenarios. A later analysis defined each TCR beta chain by its CDR3 amino acid sequence plus V-gene family, and excluded reads lacking a unique V-gene family. As a way to deal with suspected cross-contamination and a sequencing artifact, a later analysis dropped roughly 620 nucleotide sequences that were highly shared and had low generation probability. For each public chain, a later analysis derived a clonal expansion index from normalized ranks of inferred template counts within each repertoire. In a later analysis, generation probabilities were computed using a VDJ recombination model fitted to out-of-frame rearrangements, and the results were checked against IGoR. In a later analysis, TCR-TCR, TCR-HLA and TCR-CMV co-occurrence was scored with hypergeometric tests, and a repertoire-size bias correction was applied to TCR pairs. A later analysis estimated false discovery rates by permuting HLA or CMV assignments 20 times. In a later analysis, co-occurring TCRs were grouped using DBSCAN, with TCRdist sequence similarity added in when clustering inside HLA-allele-positive subsets. Repertoires with fewer than 30,000 or more than 120,000 public chains, plus five repertoires with anomalous nucleotide sharing, were excluded from co-occurrence clustering. TCRdb took over this immuneACCESS table, retaining in-frame rearrangements with V and J assigned. Such tables are incomplete; in checked studies, under half of the missing clones stem from an unresolved V gene, and the remainder is unexplained. V and J calls and clone size are copied from that table; D and trimming were computed from the DNA. The sample includes hundreds of thousands of clones, with about 79% observed a single time. The top ten hold 1.8% of the sample.

The germline V gene (reference sequence) yields LNHDA for CDR1 and SQIVND for CDR2. V was cut back by 3 bases and J by 1 base, leaving a gap of 9 bases between them. The CDR3 numbers 14 residues from cysteine through phenylalanine. Only the CDR3 region is kept as DNA, spanning 42 bases read in frame from base 1. The rearrangement joined TRBV19 to TRBJ1-2; there is no confident call for the D gene. The source is a male donor in good health and CMV-seronegative. Sample: PBMCs. The bases read TGTGCCAGTAGTATCCGGGTTGGTAACTATGGCTACACCTTC. Translated, this gives CASSIRVGNYGYTF.